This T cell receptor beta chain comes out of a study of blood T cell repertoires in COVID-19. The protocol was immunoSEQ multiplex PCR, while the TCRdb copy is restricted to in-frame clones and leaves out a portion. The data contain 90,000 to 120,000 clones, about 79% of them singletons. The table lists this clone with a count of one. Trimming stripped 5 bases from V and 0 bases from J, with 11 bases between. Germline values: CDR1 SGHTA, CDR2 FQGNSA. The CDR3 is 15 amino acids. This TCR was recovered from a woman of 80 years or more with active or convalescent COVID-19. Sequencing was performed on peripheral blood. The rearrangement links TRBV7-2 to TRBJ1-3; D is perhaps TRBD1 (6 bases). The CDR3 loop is CASSPRQASGNTIYF. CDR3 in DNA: TGTGCCAGCAGCCCTAGACAGGCCTCTGGAAACACCATATATTTT.